The next 11 T cell receptor beta chains were all read from a single sample in a study of siplizumab effects on memory and regulatory T cells. Method: immunoSEQ multiplex PCR; TCRdb's copy keeps in-frame clones and lacks some. Among over 100,000 clones listed, 92% were seen once. The sequenced material came from Tregs sorted from blood. The receptors derive from a human donor in good health.

This clone was counted a single time. V and J are TRBV23-1 and TRBJ1-1; 7 nucleotides line up with TRBD1. TRBV23-1 falls under the ORF class, with uncertain function. There are 16 residues in the CDR3. Unmatched junction bases numbered 13, after V lost 8 bases and J lost 1 base. CDR3 residues: CASPRRGTDGNTEAFF. The CDR3 DNA sequence: TGCGCCAGCCCCCGGCGCGGGACAGATGGGAACACTGAAGCTTTCTTT.

The chain links TRBV5-1 to TRBJ2-5; 10 bases are shared with TRBD1. In germline, CDR1 is SGHRS, CDR2 YFSETQ. The junction had 8 bases not matched to a gene; V was cut back by 4 bases and J by 2 bases. CDR3 length equals 16 residues. The CDR3 DNA reads as TGCGCCAGCAGCACGGGACAGGGGTTCGTACAAGAGACCCAGTACTTC. This encodes CASSTGQGFVQETQYF.

On this clone itself: At one end the junction does not follow the germline gene, possibly because of a read error. The gene calls are TRBV2 and TRBJ2-5, with 8 bases that match TRBD2. The length of the CDR3 is 16 residues. Germline V CDR1 and CDR2: SNHLY, FYNNEI. The CDR3 sequence: CASSEGLGLGQKTQYF. The CDR3 coding sequence is TGTGCCAGCAGTGAAGGTCTGGGACTAGGCCAAAAGACCCAGTACTTC. Combining the CDR3 with reference TRBV2 and TRBJ2-5 gives the whole variable domain EPEVTQTPSHQVTQMGQEVILRCVPISNHLYFYWYRQILGQKVEFLVSFYNNEISEKSEIFDDQFSVERPDGSNFTLKIRSTKLEDSAMYFCASSEGLGLGQKTQYFGPGTRLLVL.

CDR3 loop: CASSQPYGTLQHNEQFF. Here the CDR3 DNA reads TGTGCCAGCAGCCAACCATACGGGACTCTTCAACACAATGAGCAGTTCTTC. The chain has TRBV4-2 and TRBJ2-1, with a possible D match to TRBD2 (6 bases). The length of the CDR3 is 17 residues. The V gene lost 2 bases and the J gene lost 5 bases, with 19 bases spanning the gap. Germline values: CDR1 LGHNA, CDR2 YNFKEQ.

The chain combines TRBV5-6 with TRBJ1-2; 8 bases agree with TRBD1. The CDR3 sequence is 14 residues long. The germline CDR1 and CDR2 sequences are SGHDT and YYEEEE. J gave up 7 bases and V 0 bases, and 5 bases lay outside the gene matches. CDR3 sequence reads: CASSLVQGALGYTF. The CDR3 nucleotides are TGTGCCAGCAGCTTGGTTCAGGGGGCGCTTGGCTACACCTTC.

The chain employs TRBV19 and TRBJ2-6, with D possibly being TRBD2 (5 bases). Germline V gene lookup returns CDR1 LNHDA and CDR2 SQIVND (reference sequence). The V and J ends lost 7 bases and 2 bases respectively, with 12 bases between them. The CDR3 contains 15 residues. The chain's CDR3 is CASKPDWTGANVLTF. The CDR3 nucleotides are TGTGCCAGTAAGCCGGACTGGACTGGGGCCAACGTCCTGACTTTC.

This clone has a single count. The chain combines TRBV6-1 with TRBJ1-5, with 9 bases identical to TRBD1. The junction had 9 bases not matched to a gene; V was cut back by 6 bases and J by 6 bases. CDR1 and CDR2 (germline): MNHNS, SASEGT. This CDR3 is built from 15 residues. CDR3 DNA: TGTGCCAGCAGAAATAGGGACAGGGAAGTTCAGCCCCAGCATTTT. Its translation: CASRNRDREVQPQHF.

This clone has only one observation. The chain recombines TRBV12-1 with TRBJ2-7; the table's D call TRBD1 went unverified against the DNA. TRBV12-1 is a pseudogene. CDR3 length: 14 residues. This CDR3 is CASILRGSSYEQYF. The CDR3 coding sequence is TGTGCCAGCATCCTCAGGGGGAGCTCCTACGAGCAGTACTTC.

The V call is TRBV10-2, the J call TRBJ1-2; maybe TRBD1 (5 bases). Germline CDR1 is WSHSY and CDR2 is SAAADI. Trimming shortened V by 3 bases and J by 4 bases, and 9 bases separated the two germline ends. The CDR3 runs 13 residues. CDR3 amino acids: CASSEAGTYGYTF. The CDR3 DNA follows: TGCGCCAGCAGTGAAGCAGGGACCTATGGCTACACCTTC.

The V gene is TRBV7-8, the J gene TRBJ1-5; D uncertain. Germline V gene lookup returns CDR1 SGHVS and CDR2 FQNEAQ. V was clipped by 5 bases and J by 0 bases, with 17 bases between them. The CDR3 covers 17 residues. In nucleotides, the CDR3 is TGTGCCAGCAGCCCTCGCTTCCGGCAGTTTAGCAATCAGCCCCAGCATTTT. Residues: CASSPRFRQFSNQPQHF.

This chain joins TRBV21-1 and TRBJ2-5; TRBD1 is the table's D call and was not checked against the DNA. TRBV21-1 is described as a pseudogene. The CDR3 loop spans 15 amino acids. The CDR3 here is CASSKVARHQETQYF. DNA for the CDR3: TGTGCCAGCAGCAAAGTTGCCAGGCATCAAGAGACCCAGTACTTC.